A selection of T cell receptor beta chains follows, all from one sample in a study of T-cell memory formation after mild COVID-19. MiXCR was run by TCRdb on the 5' RACE reads, yielding one entry per CDR3 protein. The sample has some 440,000 distinct CDR3 sequences, approximately 25% seen once. Sequenced: PBMCs or a T cell subset sorted from them (not recorded which). The receptor source for this set is an adult woman who had mild COVID-19 (a few samples of this study predate the infection). Cell type and time point are not known. CDR3s include the opening cysteine and the closing phenylalanine or tryptophan. The D gene is left open where the match is weak. Some rows have no size entry. The others give once, few or many, or a class for an expanded clone.

TRBJ2-3 | - | TRBD2 | TRBV7-8 | TGTGCCAGCAGCTTGTTCCCGACTAGCGCGACAGATACGCAGTATTTT | CASSLFPTSATDTQYF
TRBJ2-1 | few | - | TRBV11-2 | TGTGCCAGCAGCTTAAATGGGCAGGAATGGTACAATGAGCAGTTCTTC | CASSLNGQEWYNEQFF
TRBJ2-5 | - | TRBD1 | TRBV10-3 | TGTGCCATCAGTGAAACAGGGGGCCAAGAGACCCAGTACTTC | CAISETGGQETQYF
TRBJ2-1 | - | TRBD2 | TRBV6-2/TRBV6-3 | TGTGCCAGCATCGATGGGATTAGCGGGGACAATGAGCAGTTCTTC | CASIDGISGDNEQFF
TRBJ2-2 | - | - | TRBV4-1 | TGCGCCAGCAGCCAAGATGCGGGGACACTTAACACCGGGGAGCTGTTTTTT | CASSQDAGTLNTGELFF
TRBJ2-1 | few | - | TRBV6-6 | TGTGCCAGCAGTTACTCGCGGTTGAATGAGCAGTTCTTC | CASSYSRLNEQFF
TRBJ1-2 | few | - | TRBV12-3/TRBV12-4 | TGTGCCAGCACCCTGAGGGGGGCCTTCTATGGCTACACCTTC | CASTLRGAFYGYTF
TRBJ2-2 | few | TRBD1 | TRBV20-1 | TGCAGTGCGAGGGGGCGGACAGGGGGCCCCGGGGAGCTGTTTTTT | CSARGRTGGPGELFF
TRBJ2-3 | - | TRBD1 | TRBV7-9 | TGTGCCAGCAGCTTAGCGGGACAGGTTGCAGATACGCAGTATTTT | CASSLAGQVADTQYF
TRBJ1-1 | few | - | TRBV4-1 | TGCGCCAGCAGCCTGCATGGGCCGGGCACTGAAGCTTTCTTT | CASSLHGPGTEAFF
TRBJ2-1 | - | - | TRBV11-1 | TGTGCCAGCAGCTTATCCACAGGGTTGCTCGATGAGCAGTTCTTC | CASSLSTGLLDEQFF
TRBJ1-2 | - | - | TRBV29-1 | TGCAGCGTTGAAGATAGTGGCGCACGGTCCGGGGGCTACACCTTC | CSVEDSGARSGGYTF
TRBJ2-2 | - | - | TRBV5-1 | TGCGCCAGCAGCTCACTGCGGGACAAGAACACCGGGGAGCTGTTTTTT | CASSSLRDKNTGELFF
TRBJ2-3 | - | - | TRBV7-9 | TGTGCCAGCAGCTCCGACCCGATCTCTTCCGGAGATACGCAGTATTTT | CASSSDPISSGDTQYF
TRBJ1-2 | few | TRBD1 | TRBV25-1 | TGTGCCAGCAGTGGGGACAGGGGGAACTATGGCTACACCTTC | CASSGDRGNYGYTF
TRBJ1-3 | - | - | TRBV10-3 | TGTGCCATCAGTGAGTCGATAGGGACGCCGAGGACTGGAAACACCATATATTTT | CAISESIGTPRTGNTIYF
TRBJ1-1 | - | TRBD1 | TRBV18 | TGTGCCAGCTCACCCACCGGAGGACAGGGGACAAAAAACACTGAAGCTTTCTTT | CASSPTGGQGTKNTEAFF
TRBJ1-2 | - | - | TRBV25-1 | TGTGCCAGCAGTGAGGGGACCATCTATGGCTACACCTTC | CASSEGTIYGYTF
TRBJ2-1 | - | - | TRBV12-3/TRBV12-4 | TGTGCCAGCAGTTTTCAGTTTGTTACGCCTACTGAGCAGTTCTTC | CASSFQFVTPTEQFF
TRBJ2-3 | - | - | TRBV4-2 | TGTGCCAGCAGCCGGGGCGTCACAGATACGCAGTATTTT | CASSRGVTDTQYF
TRBJ2-7 | - | - | TRBV7-9 | TGTGCCAGCAGCTCCAGGGGGACTGTCCCCTACGAGCAGTACTTC | CASSSRGTVPYEQYF
TRBJ2-5 | - | TRBD2 | TRBV5-8 | TGTGCCAGCAGCCTAGGGACTAGCGGGAGTATATTGGAGACCCAGTACTTC | CASSLGTSGSILETQYF
TRBJ2-7 | few | - | TRBV27 | TGTGCCAGCAGTCCCGAGAGACGGTATTCCTACGAGCAGTACTTC | CASSPERRYSYEQYF